This T cell receptor beta chain stems from a study of metastatic and nonmetastatic thyroid tumors (dated by TCRdb to the early 2020s). In the study overall: For patients with malignant and with benign thyroid disease, the researchers compared repertoires between peripheral blood samples and tumor or nodule tissue samples.

This clone has more than one count but fewer than ten. What antigen it recognizes has not been identified. Per-base qualities were not stored, and no clone one base away is much larger. CDR3 length: 14 amino acids, cysteine to phenylalanine. The entry retains the CDR3 DNA only, 42 bases that are in frame from base 1. At the junction V is shortened by 1 base and J by 3 bases, with 13 bases in between. CDR1 is given as DFQATT and CDR2 as SNEGSKA, both from the germline V gene (reference sequence). Before undergoing thyroid surgery, none of the patients had been given any kind of treatment. Using T-cell receptor beta sequencing, the study looked back at clinical samples from patients collected from about 2011 to 2018. The library relied on PCR. The sequencer was an Illumina HiSeq 4000. High-throughput sequencing was used to profile the CDR3 region of the TCR beta-chain in every patient. For the original study's pipeline: A classifier to discriminate distant-metastatic papillary thyroid cancer patients was built from CDR3 differences across clinicopathological groups. The Shannon index was used to assess repertoire diversity, and the Morisita-Horn index was used to assess tumor-blood repertoire similarity. The public sequencing data were trimmed at Q25 with fastp and processed into clonotypes with MiXCR by TCRdb, which kept only in-frame beta chains. The V and J calls reflect TCRdb's pipeline rather than the authors' work. The sample records approximately 35,000 clones, about 40% of which are singletons. Of the sample, approximately 24% is held by the ten largest clones.

The investigation overall reported the following: TCR beta diversity was reported as significantly higher in malignant tumors than in benign nodules, in both blood and tumor samples.

The clonotype comes from a female donor with papillary thyroid cancer or a benign thyroid nodule (not recorded which). Some clones in this sample may be carry-over from other donors' samples. The rearranged chain carries TRBV20-1 and TRBJ2-7, with no confidently assigned D gene. Sequenced sample: tumor tissue. The sequence in DNA is TGCAGTGCTAGAGGCCCAGTCGTACACTACGAGCAGTACTTC. This encodes CSARGPVVHYEQYF.